This TCR beta chain was observed in a study of blood T cells in healthy people across ages. The second PCR ran about 6 to 12 cycles with a sample-barcoded 5' primer and J-beta primers. Via MiXCR, TCRdb re-called the 5' RACE reads, giving one row per CDR3 protein. The table shows some 1.7 million distinct CDR3 sequences, with 28% occurring only once. Germline V gene sequence: CDR1 DFQATT, CDR2 SNEGSKA (reference sequence). The CDR3 is 13 residues long. With 4 bases removed from V and 0 bases from J, the gap between germline ends came to 8 bases. The sample consisted of blood. The TCR comes from a woman in her 30s in good health. The chain is built from TRBV20-1 and TRBJ2-3, with a possible D match to TRBD1 (5 bases). In nucleotides, the CDR3 is TGCAGTGCTACAGGGCCCAGCACAGATACGCAGTATTTT. Translated: CSATGPSTDTQYF.